The clone carrying this TCR beta chain has just one count. Its antigen is not known. The entry originates in a study of persistence of HIV-infected CD4 T cells. The immunoSEQ assay was version 4, run in survey mode. Each sample used up to 1 ug genomic DNA diluted to around 10 ng/uL. Data came from immunoSEQ multiplex PCR; TCRdb stores just in-frame clones and leaves some out. The sample yields over 60,000 clones, about 69% seen once. Cells were stimulated with overlapping HIV-1 Gag 15-mer peptides. Memory cells lacking CD40L and CD69 with high CD45RO were sorted. Donors were HIV-1-infected adults who began suppressive ART during chronic infection. CD8-depleted PBMCs were stimulated 18 hours with anti-CD28/CD49d costimulation, CD40-blocking antibody and enfuvirtide. Germline CDR1 is SGHRS and CDR2 is YFSETQ. CDR3 size: 14 residues. V was trimmed by 0 bases and J by 1 base, leaving 7 bases between them.

The sequencing here drew on CD4+ T cells sorted from PBMCs after roughly 17-hour stimulation, taken from a patient who received antiretroviral therapy. The sequence was collected from an adult man with HIV who was CMV-seropositive. V is TRBV5-1 and J is TRBJ1-1, with D possibly matching TRBD1 (5 bases). CDR3: CASSLDTGNTEAFF. CDR3 DNA sequence: TGCGCCAGCAGCTTGGATACAGGGAACACTGAAGCTTTCTTT.